A selection of T cell receptor beta chains follows, all from one sample in a study of cytomegalovirus exposure and HLA in healthy donors. TCRdb keeps only in-frame clones here, not all; method: immunoSEQ multiplex PCR. In the table there are under 200,000 clones, 89% of which are singletons. The specimen was PBMCs. The receptors were sampled from a woman between 18 and 30 years old in good health and CMV-seropositive. CDR3s include the opening cysteine and the closing phenylalanine or tryptophan. The D gene is left open where the match is weak. A row's size may be missing; if present it is once, few, many or a size class.

V gene: TRBV29-1
J gene: TRBJ2-1
D gene: .
CDR3 length: 10
clone size: few
CDR3 protein: CSVTEPEQFF
CDR3 DNA: TGCAGCGTTACAGAGCCCGAGCAGTTCTTC

V gene: TRBV9
J gene: TRBJ2-2
D gene: .
CDR3 length: 17
clone size: .
CDR3 protein: CASTPRVRGTNTGELFF
CDR3 DNA: TGTGCCAGCACCCCGAGGGTTAGGGGGACGAACACCGGGGAGCTGTTTTTT

V gene: TRBV29-1
J gene: TRBJ2-1
D gene: TRBD2
CDR3 length: 16
clone size: .
CDR3 protein: CSVEQTSASSINEQFF
CDR3 DNA: TGCAGCGTTGAACAGACTAGCGCTTCCTCCATCAATGAGCAGTTCTTC

V gene: TRBV6-5
J gene: TRBJ2-7
D gene: .
CDR3 length: 13
clone size: once
CDR3 protein: CASSSTEIYEQYF
CDR3 DNA: TGTGCCAGCAGTTCTACAGAGATCTACGAGCAGTACTTC

V gene: TRBV5-1
J gene: TRBJ1-5
D gene: .
CDR3 length: 15
clone size: .
CDR3 protein: CASSLVAGSNQPQHF
CDR3 DNA: TGCGCCAGCAGCTTGGTTGCAGGTAGCAATCAGCCCCAGCATTTT

V gene: TRBV30
J gene: TRBJ1-2
D gene: .
CDR3 length: 11
clone size: .
CDR3 protein: CAWSESQENTF
CDR3 DNA: TGTGCCTGGAGTGAATCACAGGAGAACACCTTC

V gene: TRBV7-3
J gene: TRBJ2-1
D gene: TRBD2
CDR3 length: 14
clone size: once
CDR3 protein: CASSLTSGMLEQFF
CDR3 DNA: TGTGCCAGCAGCTTAACTAGCGGGATGCTTGAGCAGTTCTTC

V gene: TRBV7-3
J gene: TRBJ2-7
D gene: .
CDR3 length: 13
clone size: .
CDR3 protein: CASSFNREGEQYF
CDR3 DNA: TGTGCCAGCAGCTTCAACAGGGAGGGCGAGCAGTACTTC

V gene: TRBV28
J gene: TRBJ1-5
D gene: .
CDR3 length: 20
clone size: .
CDR3 protein: CASSLQTRGGGFYSNQPQHF
CDR3 DNA: TGTGCCAGCAGTTTACAAACGAGGGGAGGGGGGTTTTATAGCAATCAGCCCCAGCATTTT

V gene: TRBV6-1
J gene: TRBJ1-4
D gene: TRBD1
CDR3 length: 13
clone size: .
CDR3 protein: CAGGTATNEKLFF
CDR3 DNA: TGTGCCGGCGGGACAGCAACTAATGAAAAACTGTTTTTT